Reported below is one TCR beta chain. Only a few counts were recorded for this clone. What antigen it recognizes has not been identified. It has no much larger one-base neighbor in the sample; base qualities were not kept. The data derive from a study of technical replicates of blood from a handful of donors (dated by TCRdb to the late 2010s). To prepare the library, the immunoSEQ multiplex PCR assay was applied. This is the immuneACCESS table as TCRdb keeps it, with only in-frame sequences that have V and J called. A part of the clones is gone; compared with another copy, unresolved V genes explain less than half, and the rest is unexplained. The sample records about 63,000 clones, approximately 86% of which are singletons. 5.1% of the sample is in the top ten clones. The TCR was taken from a human donor in good health. Some clones in this sample may be carry-over from other donors' samples. Specimen: PBMCs.

The CDR3: CAISWTGANTGELFF. In nucleotides, the sequence is TGTGCCATCAGTTGGACAGGGGCGAACACCGGGGAGCTGTTTTTT. The chain is assembled from TRBV10-3 and TRBJ2-2; 9 of the junction bases match TRBD1. Ends trimmed: V by 5 bases, J by 0 bases; bases unmatched to a gene: 1. The CDR3 has 15 amino acids, counting the end cysteine and phenylalanine. CDR3 DNA is the only sequence kept; it has 45 bases, read in frame from the first base. CDR1 and CDR2 (ENHRY, SYGVKD) derive from the germline V gene.